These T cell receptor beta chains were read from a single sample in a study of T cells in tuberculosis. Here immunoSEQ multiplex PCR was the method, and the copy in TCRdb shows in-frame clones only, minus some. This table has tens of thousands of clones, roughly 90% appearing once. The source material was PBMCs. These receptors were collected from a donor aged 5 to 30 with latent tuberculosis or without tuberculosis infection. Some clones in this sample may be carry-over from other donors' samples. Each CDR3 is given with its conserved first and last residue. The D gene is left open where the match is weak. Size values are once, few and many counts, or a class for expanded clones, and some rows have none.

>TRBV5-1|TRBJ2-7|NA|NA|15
TGCGCCAGCAGTTTAACAGGTTCAAGCTCCTACGAGCAGTACTTC
CASSLTGSSSYEQYF
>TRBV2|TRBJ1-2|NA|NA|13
TGTGCCAGCCTGTTGGGGGGGCTTGGTGGCTACACCTTC
CASLLGGLGGYTF
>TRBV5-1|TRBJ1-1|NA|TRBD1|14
TGCGCCAGCAGCTCGGGACAGCCGAACACTGAAGCTTTCTTT
CASSSGQPNTEAFF
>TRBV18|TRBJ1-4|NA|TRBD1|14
TGTGCCAGCTCACGGACAGGGGCTAATGAAAAACTGTTTTTT
CASSRTGANEKLFF
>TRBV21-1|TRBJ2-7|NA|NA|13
TGTGCCAGCTCCTCCAGTAGAGGGCGCGAGCAGTACTTC
CASSSSRGREQYF
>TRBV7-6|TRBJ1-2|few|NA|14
TGTGCCAGCAGCCCAGACAGAACCCTCTATGGCTACACCTTC
CASSPDRTLYGYTF
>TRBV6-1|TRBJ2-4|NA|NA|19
TGTGCCAGCAGTGAAGATCACAGAACGGTTATGGTGGCCAAAAACATTCAGTACTTC
CASSEDHRTVMVAKNIQYF
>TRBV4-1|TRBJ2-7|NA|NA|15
TGCGCCAGCAGCCAAGACCGAACAGCCGCTTACGAGCAGTACTTC
CASSQDRTAAYEQYF
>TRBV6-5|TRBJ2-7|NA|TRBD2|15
TGTGCCAGCAGTTCTAGCGGCCGCCTGAACCACGAGCAGTACTTC
CASSSSGRLNHEQYF
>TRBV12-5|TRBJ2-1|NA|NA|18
TGTGCTAGTGGTTTGTTTTTCCCCTGGCGGCCCCTTCTGAATGAGCAGTTCTTC
CASGLFFPWRPLLNEQFF
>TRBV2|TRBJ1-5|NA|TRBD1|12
TGTGCCAGCAAAACAGGGGGTCAGCCCCAGCATTTT
CASKTGGQPQHF
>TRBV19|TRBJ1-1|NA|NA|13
TGTGCCAGTAGTATTGAGGGTAACACTGAAGCTTTCTTT
CASSIEGNTEAFF
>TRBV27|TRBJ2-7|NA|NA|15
TGTGCCAGCAGTTTCCGGGGGGCCACCTTCTACGAGCAGTACTTC
CASSFRGATFYEQYF
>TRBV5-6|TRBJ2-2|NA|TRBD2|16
TGTGCCAGCAGCTTTTTGGGGACTAGCGTCGCCGGGGAGCTGTTTTTT
CASSFLGTSVAGELFF
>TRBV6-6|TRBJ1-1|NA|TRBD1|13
TGTGCCAGCAGCCGACAGGGGGACACTGAAGCTTTCTTT
CASSRQGDTEAFF
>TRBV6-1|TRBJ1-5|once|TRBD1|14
TGTGCCAGCAGGGGACAGGGGCGCAATCAGCCCCAGCATTTT
CASRGQGRNQPQHF
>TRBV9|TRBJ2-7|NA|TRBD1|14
TGTGCCAGCAGCCCTACAGGGGAACCCTACGAGCAGTACTTC
CASSPTGEPYEQYF
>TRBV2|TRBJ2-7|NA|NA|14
TGTGCCAGCAGTGGGGTGGCGGCCCTCTACGAGCAGTACTTC
CASSGVAALYEQYF
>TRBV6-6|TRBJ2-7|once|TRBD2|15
TGTGCCAGCAGTTACTCAGGGACTAGGGCCTCGGAGCAGTACTTC
CASSYSGTRASEQYF
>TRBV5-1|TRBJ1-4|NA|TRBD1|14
TGCGCCAGCAGCGTCGACAGGGTAAATGAAAAACTGTTTTTT
CASSVDRVNEKLFF
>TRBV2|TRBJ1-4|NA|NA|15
TGTGCCAGCAGTGCCCAAGGGGCAACTAATGAAAAACTGTTTTTT
CASSAQGATNEKLFF
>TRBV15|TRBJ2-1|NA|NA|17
TGTGCCACCAGCAGAGCTCGGCGGATGAGCTCCTACAATGAGCAGTTCTTC
CATSRARRMSSYNEQFF
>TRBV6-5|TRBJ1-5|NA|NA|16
TGTGCCAGCACTTATCTTCTAGGGGTAAGGGGACAGCCCCAGCATTTT
CASTYLLGVRGQPQHF
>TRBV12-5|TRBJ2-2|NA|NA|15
TGTGCTAGTGGTGGCGCACAGGGGAACACCGGGGAGCTGTTTTTT
CASGGAQGNTGELFF
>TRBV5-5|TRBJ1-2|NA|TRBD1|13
TGTGCCAGCAGCGAGGGACAGGGGTATGGCTACACCTTC
CASSEGQGYGYTF
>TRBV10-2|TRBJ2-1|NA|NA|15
TGCGCCAGCAGTGAGGGGCCTGGTTTAGGCGATGAGCAGTTCTTC
CASSEGPGLGDEQFF
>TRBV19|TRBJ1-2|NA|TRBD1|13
TGTGCCAGTAGTACAGGGGGCGTCTATGGCTACACCTTC
CASSTGGVYGYTF
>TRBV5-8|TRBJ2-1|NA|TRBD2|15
TGTGCCAGCAGGGACCGGGACGGGGGGTACAATGAGCAGTTCTTC
CASRDRDGGYNEQFF
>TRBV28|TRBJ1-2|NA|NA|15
TGTGCCAGCAGTTCACCAGGGGAAGGGCCCTATGGCTACACCTTC
CASSSPGEGPYGYTF